This T cell receptor (beta chain) was recovered during a study of blood T cell repertoires in COVID-19. Profiled with immunoSEQ multiplex PCR; TCRdb holds only in-frame clones, not every one. The sample yields roughly 68,000 clones, 88% seen once. Per germline, CDR1 MNHEY and CDR2 SVGAGI. Trimming left V 5 bases short and J 0 bases short, with 8 bases between. This CDR3 is 14 amino acids long. Cohorts were assigned according to the clinical history that participants reported. The genes are TRBV6-5 and TRBJ1-5, with no clear D. The material sequenced was PBMCs or T cells enriched from blood (not recorded which). This clonotype was obtained from a woman aged 40 to 50 who had recovered from COVID-19. For the CDR3, the DNA is TGTGCCAGCAGTCGCGATTATAGCAATCAGCCCCAGCATTTT. Its protein is CASSRDYSNQPQHF.